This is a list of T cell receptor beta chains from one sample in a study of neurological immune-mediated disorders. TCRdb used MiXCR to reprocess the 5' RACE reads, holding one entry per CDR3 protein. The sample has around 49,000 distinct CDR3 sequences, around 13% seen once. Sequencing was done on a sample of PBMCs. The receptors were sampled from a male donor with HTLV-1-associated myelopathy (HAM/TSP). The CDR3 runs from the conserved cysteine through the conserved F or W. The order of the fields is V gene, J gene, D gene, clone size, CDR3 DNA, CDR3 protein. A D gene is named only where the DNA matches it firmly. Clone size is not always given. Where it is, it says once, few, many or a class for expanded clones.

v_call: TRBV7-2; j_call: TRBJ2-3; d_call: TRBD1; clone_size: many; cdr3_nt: TGTGCCAGCAGCCGACGACAGGGGGCCGGTACGCAGTATTTT; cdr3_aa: CASSRRQGAGTQYF
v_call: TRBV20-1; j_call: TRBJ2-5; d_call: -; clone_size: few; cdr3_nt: TGCAGTGCTAGTCTAGAAGGAGAGACCCAGTACTTC; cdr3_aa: CSASLEGETQYF
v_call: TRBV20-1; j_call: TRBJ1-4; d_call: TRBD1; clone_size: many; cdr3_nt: TGCAGTGCTAGAGATACAGGGGCTGGTGAAAAACTGTTTTTT; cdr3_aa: CSARDTGAGEKLFF
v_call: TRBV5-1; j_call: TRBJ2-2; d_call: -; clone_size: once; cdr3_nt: TGCGCCAGCAGCTGGGCTAGGGCCGTGGAGCTGTTTTTT; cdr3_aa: CASSWARAVELFF
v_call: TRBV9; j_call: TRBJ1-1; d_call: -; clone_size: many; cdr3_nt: TGTGCCAGCAGCCCAGGTGGGGGGACTGAAGCTTTCTTT; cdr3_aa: CASSPGGGTEAFF
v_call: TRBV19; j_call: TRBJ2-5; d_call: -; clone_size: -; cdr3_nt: TGTGCCAGTAGTCCCACAGGGTCCGGGGAGACCCAGTACTTC; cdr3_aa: CASSPTGSGETQYF
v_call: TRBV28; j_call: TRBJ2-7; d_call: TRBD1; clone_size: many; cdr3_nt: TGTGCCAGCAGCCCCGACAGGGGGCTCCTCGAGCAGTACTTC; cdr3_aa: CASSPDRGLLEQYF
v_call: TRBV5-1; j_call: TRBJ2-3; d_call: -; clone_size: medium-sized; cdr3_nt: TGCGCCAGCAGGGGACCAGGCAGCACAGATACGCAGTATTTT; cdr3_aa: CASRGPGSTDTQYF
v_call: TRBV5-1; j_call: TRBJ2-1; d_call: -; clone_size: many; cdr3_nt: TGCGCCAGCACCCCTCAGGTCGGGGTGAACTCCTACAATGAGCAGTTCTTC; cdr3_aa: CASTPQVGVNSYNEQFF
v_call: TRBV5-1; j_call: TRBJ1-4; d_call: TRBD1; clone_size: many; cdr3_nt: TGCGCCAGCAGCCCCGGGACAGGGGCTGAAAAACTGTTTTTT; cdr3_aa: CASSPGTGAEKLFF
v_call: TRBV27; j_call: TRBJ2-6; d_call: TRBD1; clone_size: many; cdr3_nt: TGTGCCAGCAGCCTCACAGGGGGCACTGGGGCCAACGTCCTGACTTTC; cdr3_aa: CASSLTGGTGANVLTF
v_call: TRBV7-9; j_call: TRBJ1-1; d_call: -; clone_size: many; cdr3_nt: TGTGCCAGCAGCTTAAGTTTGGCAGGGACGAGCACTGAAGCTTTCTTT; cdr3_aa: CASSLSLAGTSTEAFF
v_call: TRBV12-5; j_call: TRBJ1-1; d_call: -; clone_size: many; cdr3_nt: TGTGCTAGTGGTTCTCAAATAAACAGCGAGATGAACACTGAAGCTTTCTTT; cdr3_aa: CASGSQINSEMNTEAFF
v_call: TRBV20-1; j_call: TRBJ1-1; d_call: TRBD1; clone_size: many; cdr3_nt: TGCAGTGCCCCGGGGGACAGAAACACTGAAGCTTTCTTT; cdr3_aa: CSAPGDRNTEAFF
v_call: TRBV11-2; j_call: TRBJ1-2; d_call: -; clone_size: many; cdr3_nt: TGTGCCAGCAGCTTAGACGGGGGCGCTGGCTACACCTTC; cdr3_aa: CASSLDGGAGYTF
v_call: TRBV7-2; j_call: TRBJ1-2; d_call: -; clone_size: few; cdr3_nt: TGTGCCAGCAGCTACCGGACGGAGAACTATGGCTACACCTTC; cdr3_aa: CASSYRTENYGYTF
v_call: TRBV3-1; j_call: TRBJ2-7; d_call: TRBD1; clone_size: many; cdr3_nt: TGTGCCAGCAGCCAAGATGGACAGGGGGCGAGGGAGCAGTACTTC; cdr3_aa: CASSQDGQGAREQYF
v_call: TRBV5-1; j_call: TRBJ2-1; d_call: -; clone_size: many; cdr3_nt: TGCGCCAGCAGCTCCGGTCTGGTCAATGAGCAGTTCTTC; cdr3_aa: CASSSGLVNEQFF
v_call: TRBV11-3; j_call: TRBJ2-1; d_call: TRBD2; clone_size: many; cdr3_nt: TGTGCCAGCAGCTTATTTGGAACTAGCGGGGGCCCGTATTTAGAGCAGTTCTTC; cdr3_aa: CASSLFGTSGGPYLEQFF
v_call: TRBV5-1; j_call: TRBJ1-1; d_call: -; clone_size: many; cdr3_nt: TGCGCCAGCAGCTTGGAGTTCCTACTCAACACTGAAGCTTTCTTT; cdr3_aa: CASSLEFLLNTEAFF
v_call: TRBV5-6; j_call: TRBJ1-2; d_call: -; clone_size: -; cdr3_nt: TGTGCCAGCAGCAAAAGGGCCACAGGACTTAACTATGGCTACACCTTC; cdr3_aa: CASSKRATGLNYGYTF
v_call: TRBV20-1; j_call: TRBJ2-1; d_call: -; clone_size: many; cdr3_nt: TGCAGTGCTAGAGATTCGGGGGGCCCCTACAATGAGCAGTTCTTC; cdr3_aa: CSARDSGGPYNEQFF
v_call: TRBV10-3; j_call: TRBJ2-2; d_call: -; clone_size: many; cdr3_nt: TGTGCTCTCAAAGGGGACCCGAACACCGGGGAGCTGTTTTTT; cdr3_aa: CALKGDPNTGELFF
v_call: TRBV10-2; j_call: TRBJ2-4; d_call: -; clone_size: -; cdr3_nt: TGCGCCAGCAGTGACGGTTTAAAGCAAAACATTCAGTACTTC; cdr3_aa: CASSDGLKQNIQYF
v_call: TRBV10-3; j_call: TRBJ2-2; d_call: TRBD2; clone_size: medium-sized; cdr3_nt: TGTGCCATCAGTGTGGCTAGCGGGGGCTCCCCGAACACCGGGGAGCTGTTTTTT; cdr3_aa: CAISVASGGSPNTGELFF
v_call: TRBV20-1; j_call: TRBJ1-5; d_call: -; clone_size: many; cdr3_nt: TGCAGTGCAGGGAGGGGAGGAGGCAATCAGCCCCAGCATTTT; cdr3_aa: CSAGRGGGNQPQHF
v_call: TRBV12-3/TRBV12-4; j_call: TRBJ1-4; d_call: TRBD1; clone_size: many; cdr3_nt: TGTGCCAGCAGTCGGACAGGGGGCAATGAAAAACTGTTTTTT; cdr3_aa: CASSRTGGNEKLFF
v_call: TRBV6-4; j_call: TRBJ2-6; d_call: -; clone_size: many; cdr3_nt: TGTGCCAGCAGTGAATCCGTCTCTGGGGCCAACGTCCTGACTTTC; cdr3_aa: CASSESVSGANVLTF
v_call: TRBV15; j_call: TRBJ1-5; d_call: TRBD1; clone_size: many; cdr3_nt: TGTGCCACCAGCACTTTGACAGGGGGGGGCTATAGCAATCAGCCCCAGCATTTT; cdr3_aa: CATSTLTGGGYSNQPQHF
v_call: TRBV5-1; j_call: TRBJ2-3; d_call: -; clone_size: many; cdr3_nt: TGCGCCAGCAGCCTAACAGGGAGAGGAGCAGATACGCAGTATTTT; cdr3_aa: CASSLTGRGADTQYF
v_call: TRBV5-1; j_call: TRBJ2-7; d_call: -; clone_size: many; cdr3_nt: TGCGCCAGCAGCTTGGAGACTCCGACCTACGAGCAGTACTTC; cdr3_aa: CASSLETPTYEQYF
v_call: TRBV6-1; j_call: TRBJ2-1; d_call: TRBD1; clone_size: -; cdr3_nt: TGTGCCAGCAGTGAAACAGGGGGCGGCTACAATGAGCAGTTCTTC; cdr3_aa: CASSETGGGYNEQFF
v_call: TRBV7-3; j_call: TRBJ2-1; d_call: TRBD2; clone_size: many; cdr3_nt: TGTGCCAGCAGCTTGGGAATCGGACTAGCGGGGAACAATGAGCAGTTCTTC; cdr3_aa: CASSLGIGLAGNNEQFF
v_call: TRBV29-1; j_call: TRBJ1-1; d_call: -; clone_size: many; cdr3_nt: TGCAGCATAACTAGGGGGGGAGTAAACACTGAAGCTTTCTTT; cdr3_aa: CSITRGGVNTEAFF
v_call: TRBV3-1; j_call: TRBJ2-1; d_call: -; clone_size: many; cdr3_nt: TGTGCCAGCAGCCAAAATCTAGGGGATGAGCAGTTCTTC; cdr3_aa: CASSQNLGDEQFF
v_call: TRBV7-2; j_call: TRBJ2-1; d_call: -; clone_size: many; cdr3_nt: TGTGCCAGCAGCTTAGGGGGGGCCGGTGAGCAGTTCTTC; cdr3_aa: CASSLGGAGEQFF
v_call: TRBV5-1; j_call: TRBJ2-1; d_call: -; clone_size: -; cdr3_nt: TGCGCCAGCAGCGCAACCGTGGGGGGCGTCTACAATGAGCAGCTCTTT; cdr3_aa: CASSATVGGVYNEQLF
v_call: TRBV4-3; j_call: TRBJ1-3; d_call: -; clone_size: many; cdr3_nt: TGCGCCAGCAGCCAAGATGGGGGTGCTGGAAACACCATATATTTT; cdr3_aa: CASSQDGGAGNTIYF
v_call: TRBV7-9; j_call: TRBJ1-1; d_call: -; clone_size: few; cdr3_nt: TGTGCCAGCAGCCTACGGAGAGAGAACACTGAAGCTTTCTTT; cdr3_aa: CASSLRRENTEAFF
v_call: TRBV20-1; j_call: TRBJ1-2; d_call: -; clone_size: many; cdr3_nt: TGCAGTGCTAGAGATTGGGGCAGGCCCAAGTCCCCTGATGGCTACACCTTC; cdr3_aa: CSARDWGRPKSPDGYTF
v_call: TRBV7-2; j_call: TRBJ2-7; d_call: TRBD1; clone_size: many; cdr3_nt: TGTGCCAGCAGCGTCGATACAGGGGGCGTCCCCTACGAGCAGTACTTC; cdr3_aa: CASSVDTGGVPYEQYF
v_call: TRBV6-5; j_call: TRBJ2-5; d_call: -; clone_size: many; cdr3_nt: TGTGCCAGTAACCAGGGCCATGACACCCAAGAGACCCAGTACTTC; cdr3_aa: CASNQGHDTQETQYF
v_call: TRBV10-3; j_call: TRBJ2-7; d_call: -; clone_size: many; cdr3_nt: TGTGCCATCAGTGATTTGGCGGGTACCTACGAGCAGTACTTC; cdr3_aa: CAISDLAGTYEQYF
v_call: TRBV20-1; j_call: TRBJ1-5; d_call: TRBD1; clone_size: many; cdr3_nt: TGCAGTGCTAGTCTGGAGGACAGGGGGAATCAGCCCCAGCATTTT; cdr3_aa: CSASLEDRGNQPQHF
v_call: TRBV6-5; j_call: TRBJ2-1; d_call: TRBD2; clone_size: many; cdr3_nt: TGTGCCACCTCCCGGGGGGGCGCGAGGAATGAGCAGTTCTTC; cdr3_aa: CATSRGGARNEQFF
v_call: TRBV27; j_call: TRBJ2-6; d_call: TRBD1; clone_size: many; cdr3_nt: TGTGCCAGCAGTTTGGGGACAGGGGTCTCTGGGGCCAACGTCCTGACTTTC; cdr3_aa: CASSLGTGVSGANVLTF
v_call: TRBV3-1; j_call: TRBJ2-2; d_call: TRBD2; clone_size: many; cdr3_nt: TGTGCCAGCAGCCAAGCAGCGGGGGGCTCGAACACCGGGGAGCTGTTTTTT; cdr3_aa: CASSQAAGGSNTGELFF
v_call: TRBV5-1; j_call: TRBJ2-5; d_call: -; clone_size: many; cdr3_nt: TGCGCCAGCAGCTTTCCGCGGGGATCCCAAGAGACCCAGTACTTC; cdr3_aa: CASSFPRGSQETQYF
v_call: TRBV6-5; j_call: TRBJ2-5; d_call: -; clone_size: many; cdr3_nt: TGTGCCAGCAGCCCTTACATGTACCAAGAGACCCAGTACTTC; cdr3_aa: CASSPYMYQETQYF
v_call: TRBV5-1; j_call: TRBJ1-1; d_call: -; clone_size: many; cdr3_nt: TGCGCCAGCAGTGTGACGGGGAGGAACACTGAAGCTTTCTTT; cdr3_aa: CASSVTGRNTEAFF
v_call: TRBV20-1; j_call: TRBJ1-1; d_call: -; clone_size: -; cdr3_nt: TGCAGTGCTAGTCGTAGGGGCCGAAACACTGAAGCTTACTTT; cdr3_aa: CSASRRGRNTEAYF
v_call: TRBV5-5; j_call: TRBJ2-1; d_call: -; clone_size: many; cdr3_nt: TGTGCCAGCAGCACCAGGGTGGATGAGCAGTTCTTC; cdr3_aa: CASSTRVDEQFF
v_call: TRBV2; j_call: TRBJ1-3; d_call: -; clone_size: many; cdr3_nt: TGTGCCAGCAGTGTCTCTGGAAACACCATATATTTT; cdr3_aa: CASSVSGNTIYF
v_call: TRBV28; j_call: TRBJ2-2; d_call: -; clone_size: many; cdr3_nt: TGTGCCAGCAGTTTAACCCGAGGGAACACCGGGGAGCTGTTTTTT; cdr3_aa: CASSLTRGNTGELFF
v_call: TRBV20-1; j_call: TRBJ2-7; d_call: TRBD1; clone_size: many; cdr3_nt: TGCAGTGCCGCCGGACAGGGGGCTTTGTACGAGCAGTACTTC; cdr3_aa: CSAAGQGALYEQYF
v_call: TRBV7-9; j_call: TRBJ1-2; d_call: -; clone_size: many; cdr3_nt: TGTGCCAGCAGCGGAGCGGGCCTCTATGGCTACACCTTC; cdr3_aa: CASSGAGLYGYTF
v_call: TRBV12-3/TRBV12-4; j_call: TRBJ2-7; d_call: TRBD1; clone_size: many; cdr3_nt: TGTGCCAGCAGTTCGCCAACCGGGACAGGGGGCTACGAGCAGTACTTC; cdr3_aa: CASSSPTGTGGYEQYF